This entry is about one TCR beta chain. Naive CD8 cells comprised CD45RO-negative, CCR7-positively selected cells, excluding terminally differentiated effector memory CD45RA+ cells. Those who donated were healthy HIV-negative adults, with no recent acute infections or vaccinations reported. The donors were all Caucasian adults (living in Nashville, Tennessee). This entry is derived from a study of shared clonotypes between healthy human individuals. V gave up 7 bases and J gave up 9 bases, with 16 bases separating them. The length of the CDR3 is 12 residues. Looked up from germline, CDR1 is SGHRS and CDR2 is YFSETQ. Method: immunoSEQ multiplex PCR; TCRdb's copy keeps in-frame clones and lacks some. The sample consists of around 560,000 clones, roughly 95% of them appearing once.

This receptor was taken from a woman between 25 and 40 years old in good health. The material sequenced was naive CD8+ T cells sorted from blood. This chain uses TRBV5-1 with TRBJ2-5; possibly TRBD2 for D (6 bases). The CDR3 loop is CASGGAPGAQYF. As DNA, the CDR3 is TGCGCCAGCGGGGGAGCCCCGGGGGCCCAGTACTTC.